The entry below describes one T cell receptor (beta chain). The data stem from a study of blood T cell repertoires in COVID-19. Whole-study context: Italy, Spain and the United States were the sources of the convalescent and acute COVID-19 samples.

Trimming removed 3 bases at V and 1 base at J, with 19 bases between. Germline lookup yields CDR1 SGDLS and CDR2 YYNGEE. The CDR3 sequence is 17 residues long. In the authors' workflow: Quantification of nucleated cells was approximated via reference gene primer amplification. The method was immunoSEQ multiplex PCR; TCRdb's version includes in-frame clones alone and lacks a portion of them. The V and J calls and clone size are taken from that table; D and trimming were inferred from the DNA. Of approximately 28,000 clones listed, around 94% were seen once; the top ten hold 0.65% to 0.85%. Sequenced material: peripheral blood. The sequence came from a woman aged 70-85 years with COVID-19, enrolled during active disease. The rearrangement links TRBV9 to TRBJ1-2; weak D call: TRBD1 (5 bases). This chain's CDR3 is CASSASIEGRDNYGYTF. The CDR3 DNA reads TGTGCCAGCAGCGCGTCGATTGAAGGCAGGGATAACTATGGCTACACCTTC.